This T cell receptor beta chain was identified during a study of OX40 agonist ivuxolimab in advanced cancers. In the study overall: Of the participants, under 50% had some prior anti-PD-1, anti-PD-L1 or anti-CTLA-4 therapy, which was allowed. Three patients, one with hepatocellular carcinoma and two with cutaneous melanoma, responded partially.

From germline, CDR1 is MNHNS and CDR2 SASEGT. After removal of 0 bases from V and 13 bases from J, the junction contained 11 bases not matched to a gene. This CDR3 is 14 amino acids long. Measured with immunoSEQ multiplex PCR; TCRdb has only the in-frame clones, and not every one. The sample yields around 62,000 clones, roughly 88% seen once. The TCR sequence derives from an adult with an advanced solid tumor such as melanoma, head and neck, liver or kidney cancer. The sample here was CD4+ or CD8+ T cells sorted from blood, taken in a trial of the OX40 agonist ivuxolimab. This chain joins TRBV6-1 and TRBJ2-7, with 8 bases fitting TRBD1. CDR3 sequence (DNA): TGTGCCAGCAGTGAAGCACTCCAACAGGGGGTCTCATACTTC. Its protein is CASSEALQQGVSYF.